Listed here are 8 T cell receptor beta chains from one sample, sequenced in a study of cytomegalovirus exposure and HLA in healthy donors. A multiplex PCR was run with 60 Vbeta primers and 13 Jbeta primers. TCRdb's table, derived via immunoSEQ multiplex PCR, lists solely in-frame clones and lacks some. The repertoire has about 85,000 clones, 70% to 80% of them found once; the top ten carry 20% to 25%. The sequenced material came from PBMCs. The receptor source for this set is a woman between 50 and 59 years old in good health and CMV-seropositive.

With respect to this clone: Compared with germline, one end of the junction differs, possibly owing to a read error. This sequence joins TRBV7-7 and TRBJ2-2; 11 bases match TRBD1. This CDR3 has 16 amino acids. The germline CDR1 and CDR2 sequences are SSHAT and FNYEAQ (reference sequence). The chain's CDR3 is CASSSGTGGNTGELFF. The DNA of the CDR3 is TGTGCTAGCAGCTCCGGGACAGGGGGGAACACCGGGGAGCTGTTTTTT.

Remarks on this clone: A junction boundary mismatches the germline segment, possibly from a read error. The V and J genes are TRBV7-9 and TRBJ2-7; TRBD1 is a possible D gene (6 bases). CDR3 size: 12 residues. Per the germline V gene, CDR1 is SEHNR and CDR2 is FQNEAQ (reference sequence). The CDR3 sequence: CSSSLQGYEQYF. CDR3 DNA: TGTTCCAGCAGCTTACAGGGCTACGAGCAGTACTTC. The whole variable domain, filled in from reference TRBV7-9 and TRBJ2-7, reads DTGVSQNPRHKITKRGQNVTFRCDPISEHNRLYWYRQTLGQGPEFLTYFQNEAQLEKSRLLSDRFSAERPKGSFSTLEIQRTEQGDSAMYLCSSSLQGYEQYFGPGTRLTVT.

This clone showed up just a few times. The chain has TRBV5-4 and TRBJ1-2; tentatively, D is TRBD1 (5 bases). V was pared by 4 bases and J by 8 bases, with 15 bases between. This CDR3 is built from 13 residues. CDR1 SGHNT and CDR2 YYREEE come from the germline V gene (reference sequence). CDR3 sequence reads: CASSRTPEDGYTF. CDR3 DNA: TGTGCCAGCAGCCGGACACCCGAGGACGGCTACACCTTC.

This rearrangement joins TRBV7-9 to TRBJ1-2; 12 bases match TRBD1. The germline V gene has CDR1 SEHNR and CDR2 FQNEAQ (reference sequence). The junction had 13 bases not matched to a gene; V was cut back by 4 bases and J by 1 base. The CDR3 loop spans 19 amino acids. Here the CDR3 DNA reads TGTGCCAGCAGCTCCAATGCCGGGACAGGGGGCAGAAATAACTATGGCTACACCTTC. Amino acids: CASSSNAGTGGRNNYGYTF.

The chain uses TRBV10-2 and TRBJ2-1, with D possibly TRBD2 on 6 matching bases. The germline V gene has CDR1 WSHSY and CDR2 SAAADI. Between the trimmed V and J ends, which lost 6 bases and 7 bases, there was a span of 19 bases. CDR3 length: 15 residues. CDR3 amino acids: CASSRIAEGSNEQFF. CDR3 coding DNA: TGCGCCAGCAGCAGGATAGCGGAGGGGAGTAATGAGCAGTTCTTC.

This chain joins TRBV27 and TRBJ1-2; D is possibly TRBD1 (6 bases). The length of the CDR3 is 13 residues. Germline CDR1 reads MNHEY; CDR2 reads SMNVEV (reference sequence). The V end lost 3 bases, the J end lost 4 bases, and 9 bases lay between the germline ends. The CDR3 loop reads CASSFGGRYGYTF. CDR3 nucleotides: TGTGCCAGCAGTTTTGGGGGCCGCTATGGCTACACCTTC.

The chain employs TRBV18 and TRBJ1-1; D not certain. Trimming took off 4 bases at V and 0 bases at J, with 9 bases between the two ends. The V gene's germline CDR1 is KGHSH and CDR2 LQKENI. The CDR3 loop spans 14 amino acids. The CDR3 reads CASSRSRMNTEAFF. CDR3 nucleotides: TGTGCCAGCTCACGCAGTCGAATGAACACTGAAGCTTTCTTT.

CDR3 protein: CASKQGVDKGNTIYF. The DNA of the CDR3 is TGTGCCAGTAAGCAGGGGGTCGATAAGGGAAACACCATATATTTT. V gene TRBV19 combines with J gene TRBJ1-3, with 7 bases identical to TRBD1. This CDR3 spans 15 amino acids. Germline V CDR1 and CDR2: LNHDA, SQIVND (reference sequence). The junction had 10 bases not matched to a gene; V was cut back by 7 bases and J by 4 bases.